The TCR beta chain under discussion was sequenced for a study of identical twins. One entry per CDR3 protein results from TCRdb running MiXCR on the 5' RACE reads. Of about 690,000 distinct CDR3 sequences listed, around 6% are singletons. This clonotype was seen at least ten times. CDR3 size: 13 residues. Deletions cut 2 bases from V and 6 bases from J, with 10 bases between. Germline loops: CDR1 MNHEY, CDR2 SMNVEV (reference sequence). The chain is built from TRBV27 and TRBJ1-2; the D is unclear. The sequence derives from a man between 18 and 29 years old in good health. Sequencing input: naive T cells sorted from blood. CDR3: CASSLGQPHGYTF. The CDR3, as DNA: TGTGCCAGCAGTTTAGGGCAGCCCCATGGCTACACCTTC.